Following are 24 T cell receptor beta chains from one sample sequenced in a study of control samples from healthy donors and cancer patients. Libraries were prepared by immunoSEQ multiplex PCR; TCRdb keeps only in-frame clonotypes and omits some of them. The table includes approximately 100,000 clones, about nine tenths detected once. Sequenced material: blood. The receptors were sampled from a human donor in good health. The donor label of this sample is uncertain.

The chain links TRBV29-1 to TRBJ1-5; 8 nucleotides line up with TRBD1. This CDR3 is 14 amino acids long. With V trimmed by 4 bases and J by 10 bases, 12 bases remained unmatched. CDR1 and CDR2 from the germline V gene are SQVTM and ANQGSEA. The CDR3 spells CSVGTGQGIEPQHF. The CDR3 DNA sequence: TGCAGCGTTGGGACAGGACAGGGAATCGAACCCCAGCATTTT.

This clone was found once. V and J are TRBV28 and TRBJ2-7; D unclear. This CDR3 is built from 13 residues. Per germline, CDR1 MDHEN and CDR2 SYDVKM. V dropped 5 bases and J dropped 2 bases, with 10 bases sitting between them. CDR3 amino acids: CASSQTQTYEQYF. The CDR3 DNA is TGTGCCAGCAGTCAGACACAAACCTACGAGCAGTACTTC.

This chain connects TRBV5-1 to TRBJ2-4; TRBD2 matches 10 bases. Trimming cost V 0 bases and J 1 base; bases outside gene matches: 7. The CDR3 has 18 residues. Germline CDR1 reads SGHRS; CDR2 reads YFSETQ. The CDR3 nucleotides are TGCGCCAGCAGCTTGGATGATAGCGGGGGGCGGGCCAAAAACATTCAGTACTTC. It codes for CASSLDDSGGRAKNIQYF.

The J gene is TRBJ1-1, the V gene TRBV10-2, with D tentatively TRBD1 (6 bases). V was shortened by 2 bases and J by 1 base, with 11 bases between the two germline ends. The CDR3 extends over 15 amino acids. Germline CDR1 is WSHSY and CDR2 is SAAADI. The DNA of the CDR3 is TGCGCCAGCAGTGAGATGGGGGCAGGGAACACTGAAGCTTTCTTT. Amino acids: CASSEMGAGNTEAFF.

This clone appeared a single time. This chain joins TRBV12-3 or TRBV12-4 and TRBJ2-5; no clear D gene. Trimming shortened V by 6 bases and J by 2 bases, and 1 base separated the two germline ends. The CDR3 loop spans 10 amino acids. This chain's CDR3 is CASRQETQYF. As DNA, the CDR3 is TGTGCCAGCAGGCAAGAGACCCAGTACTTC.

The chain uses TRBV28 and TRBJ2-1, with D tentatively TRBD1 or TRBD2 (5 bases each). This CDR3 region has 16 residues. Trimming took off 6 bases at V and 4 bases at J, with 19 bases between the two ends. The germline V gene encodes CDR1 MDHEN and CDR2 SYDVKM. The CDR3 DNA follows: TGTGCCAGCAGCCCGTCGGGGCAGGGTTCGTACAATGAGCAGTTCTTC. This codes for CASSPSGQGSYNEQFF. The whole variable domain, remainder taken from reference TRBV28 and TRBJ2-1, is DVKVTQSSRYLVKRTGEKVFLECVQDMDHENMFWYRQDPGLGLRLIYFSYDVKMKEKGDIPEGYSVSREKKERFSLILESASTNQTSMYLCASSPSGQGSYNEQFFGPGTRLTVL.

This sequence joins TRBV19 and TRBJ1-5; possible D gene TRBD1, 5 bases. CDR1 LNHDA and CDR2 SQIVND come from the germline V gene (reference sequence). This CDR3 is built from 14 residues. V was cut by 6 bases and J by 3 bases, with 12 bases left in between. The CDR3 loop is CASRTTGINQPQHF. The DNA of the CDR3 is TGTGCCAGTAGGACCACAGGAATCAATCAGCCCCAGCATTTT.

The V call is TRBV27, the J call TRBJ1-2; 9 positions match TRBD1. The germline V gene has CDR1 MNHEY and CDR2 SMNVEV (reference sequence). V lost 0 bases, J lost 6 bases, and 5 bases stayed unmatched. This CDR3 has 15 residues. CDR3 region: CASSLSRTGGDGYTF. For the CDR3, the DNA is TGTGCCAGCAGTTTATCCCGTACAGGGGGCGATGGCTACACCTTC.

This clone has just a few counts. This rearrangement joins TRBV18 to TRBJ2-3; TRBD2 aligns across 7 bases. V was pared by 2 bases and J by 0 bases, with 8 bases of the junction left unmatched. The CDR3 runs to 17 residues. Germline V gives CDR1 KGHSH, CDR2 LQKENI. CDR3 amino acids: CASSPASGRSSTDTQYF. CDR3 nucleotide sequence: TGTGCCAGCTCACCAGCTAGCGGTAGAAGTAGCACAGATACGCAGTATTTT.

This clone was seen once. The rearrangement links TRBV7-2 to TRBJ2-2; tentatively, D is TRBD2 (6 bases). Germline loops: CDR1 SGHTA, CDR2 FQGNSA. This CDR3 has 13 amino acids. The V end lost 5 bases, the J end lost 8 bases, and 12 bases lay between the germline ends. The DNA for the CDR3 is TGTGCCAGCAGCCAGACTAGGGCGGGGGAGCTGTTTTTT. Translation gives CASSQTRAGELFF.

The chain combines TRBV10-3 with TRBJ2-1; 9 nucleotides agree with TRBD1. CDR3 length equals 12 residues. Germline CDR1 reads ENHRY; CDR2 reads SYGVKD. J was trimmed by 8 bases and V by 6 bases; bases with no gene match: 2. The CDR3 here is CAISTGGHEQFF. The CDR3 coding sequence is TGTGCCATCAGCACAGGGGGCCATGAGCAGTTCTTC.

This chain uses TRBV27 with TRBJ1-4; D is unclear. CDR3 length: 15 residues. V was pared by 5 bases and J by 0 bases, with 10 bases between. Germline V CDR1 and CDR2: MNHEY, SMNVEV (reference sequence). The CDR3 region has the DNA TGTGCCAGCAGTCTCAATAGGGCAACTAATGAAAAACTGTTTTTT. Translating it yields CASSLNRATNEKLFF.

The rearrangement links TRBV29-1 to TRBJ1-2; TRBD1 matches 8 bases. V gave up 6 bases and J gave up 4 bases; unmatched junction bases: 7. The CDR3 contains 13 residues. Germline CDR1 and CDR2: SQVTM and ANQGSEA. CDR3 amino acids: CSVGTGAGYGYTF. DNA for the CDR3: TGCAGCGTCGGGACAGGAGCGGGCTATGGCTACACCTTC.

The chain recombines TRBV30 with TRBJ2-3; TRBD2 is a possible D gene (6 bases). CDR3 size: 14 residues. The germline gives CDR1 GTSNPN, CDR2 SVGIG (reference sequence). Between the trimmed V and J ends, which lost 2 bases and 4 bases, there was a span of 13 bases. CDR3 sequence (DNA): TGTGCCTGGAGTCGCCTAGCGCGTGCAGATACGCAGTATTTT. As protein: CAWSRLARADTQYF.

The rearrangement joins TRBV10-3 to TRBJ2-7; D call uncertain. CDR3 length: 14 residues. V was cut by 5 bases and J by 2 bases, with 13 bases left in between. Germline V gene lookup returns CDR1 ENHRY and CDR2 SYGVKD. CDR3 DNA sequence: TGTGCCATCAGTTACCGGGCCTCGACCTACGAGCAGTACTTC. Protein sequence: CAISYRASTYEQYF.

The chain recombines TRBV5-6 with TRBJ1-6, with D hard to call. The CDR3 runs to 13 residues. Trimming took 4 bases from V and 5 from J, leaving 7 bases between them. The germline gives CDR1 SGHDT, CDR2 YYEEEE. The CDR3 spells CASSKFHNSPLHF. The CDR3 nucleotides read TGTGCCAGCAGCAAATTCCATAATTCACCCCTCCACTTT.

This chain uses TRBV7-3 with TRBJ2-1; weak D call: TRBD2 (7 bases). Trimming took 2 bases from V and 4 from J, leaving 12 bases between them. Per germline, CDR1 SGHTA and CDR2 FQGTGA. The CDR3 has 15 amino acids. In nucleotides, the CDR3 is TGTGCCAGCAGCTTATGGGGGGGCGAATACAATGAGCAGTTCTTC. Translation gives CASSLWGGEYNEQFF.

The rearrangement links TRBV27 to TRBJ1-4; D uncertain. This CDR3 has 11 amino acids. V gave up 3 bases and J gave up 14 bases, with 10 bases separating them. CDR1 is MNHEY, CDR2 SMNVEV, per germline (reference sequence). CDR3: CASSLKGKLFF. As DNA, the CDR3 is TGTGCCAGCAGTTTGAAGGGAAAGCTGTTTTTT.

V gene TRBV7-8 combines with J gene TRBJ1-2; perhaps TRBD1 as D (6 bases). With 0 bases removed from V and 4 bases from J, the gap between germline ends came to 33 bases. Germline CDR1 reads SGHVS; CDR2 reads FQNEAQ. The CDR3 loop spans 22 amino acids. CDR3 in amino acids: CASSLANTPAGTLEPVGYGYTF. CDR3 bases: TGTGCCAGCAGCTTAGCGAACACCCCCGCCGGGACACTTGAGCCCGTGGGCTATGGCTACACCTTC.

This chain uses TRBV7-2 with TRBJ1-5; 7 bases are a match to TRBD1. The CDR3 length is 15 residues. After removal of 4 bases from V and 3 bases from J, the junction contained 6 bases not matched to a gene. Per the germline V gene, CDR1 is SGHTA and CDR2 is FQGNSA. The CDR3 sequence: CASSSTGANNQPQHF. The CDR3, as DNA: TGTGCCAGCAGCTCCACAGGGGCCAACAATCAGCCCCAGCATTTT.

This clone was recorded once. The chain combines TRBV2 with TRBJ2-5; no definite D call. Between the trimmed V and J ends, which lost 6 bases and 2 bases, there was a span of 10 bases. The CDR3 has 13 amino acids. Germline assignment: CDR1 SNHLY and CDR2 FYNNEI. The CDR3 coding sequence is TGTGCCAGCAGGAAAACAGCTCAAGAGACCCAGTACTTC. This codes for CASRKTAQETQYF.

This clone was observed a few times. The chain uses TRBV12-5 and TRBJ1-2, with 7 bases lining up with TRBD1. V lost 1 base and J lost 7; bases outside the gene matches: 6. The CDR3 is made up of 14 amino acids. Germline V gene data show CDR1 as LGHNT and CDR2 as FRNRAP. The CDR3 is CASGLGQGVGGYTF. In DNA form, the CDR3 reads TGTGCTAGTGGTTTGGGACAGGGCGTCGGTGGCTACACCTTC.

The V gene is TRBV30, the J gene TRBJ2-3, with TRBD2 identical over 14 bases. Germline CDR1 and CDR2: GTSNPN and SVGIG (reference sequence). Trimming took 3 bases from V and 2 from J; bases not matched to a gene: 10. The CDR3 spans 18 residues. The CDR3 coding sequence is TGTGCCTGGAGCTACGGGACTAGCGGGGGAGATCTCACAGATACGCAGTATTTT. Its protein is CAWSYGTSGGDLTDTQYF.

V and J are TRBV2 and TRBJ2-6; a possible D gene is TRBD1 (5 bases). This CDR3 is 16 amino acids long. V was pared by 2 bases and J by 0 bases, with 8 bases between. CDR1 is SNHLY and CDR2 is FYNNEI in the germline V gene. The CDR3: CASSETGFSGANVLTF. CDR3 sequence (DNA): TGTGCCAGCAGTGAAACAGGCTTCTCTGGGGCCAACGTCCTGACTTTC.